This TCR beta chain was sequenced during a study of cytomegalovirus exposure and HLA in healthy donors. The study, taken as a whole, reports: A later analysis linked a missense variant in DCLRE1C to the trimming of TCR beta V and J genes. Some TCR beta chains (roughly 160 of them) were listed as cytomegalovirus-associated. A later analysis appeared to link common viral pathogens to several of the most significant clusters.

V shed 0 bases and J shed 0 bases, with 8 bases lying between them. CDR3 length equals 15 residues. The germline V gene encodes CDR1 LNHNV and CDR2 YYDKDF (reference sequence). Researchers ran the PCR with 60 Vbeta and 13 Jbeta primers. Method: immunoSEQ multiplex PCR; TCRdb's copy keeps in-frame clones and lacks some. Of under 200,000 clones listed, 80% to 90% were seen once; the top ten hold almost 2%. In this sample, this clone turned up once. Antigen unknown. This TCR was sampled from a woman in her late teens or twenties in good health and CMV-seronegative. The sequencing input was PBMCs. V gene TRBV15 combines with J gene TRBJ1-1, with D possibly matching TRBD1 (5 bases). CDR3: CATSRDRGLNTEAFF. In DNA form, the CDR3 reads TGTGCCACCAGCAGAGATAGGGGCCTGAACACTGAAGCTTTCTTT.